These 15 T cell receptor beta chains were sequenced from one sample in a study of Graves' ophthalmopathy and Graves' hyperthyroidism. Researchers took RNA transcripts and amplified TCR beta CDR3 regions from them. HTBI primers were employed in first-round RT-PCR, then a second-round multiplex PCR followed. TCRdb re-called the multiplex PCR reads with MiXCR, one entry per CDR3 protein. The sample records just over 600,000 distinct CDR3 sequences, about 20% being singletons. Material: peripheral blood. All receptors derive from a woman between 18 and 29 years old with stable Graves' hyperthyroidism. Some clones in this sample may be carry-over from other donors' samples.

This clonotype was recorded at least ten times. The V and J genes are TRBV6-2 or TRBV6-3 and TRBJ1-1; 7 bases match TRBD1. The germline V gene has CDR1 MNHEY and CDR2 SVGEGT. The CDR3 has 14 residues. The J segment lost 5 bases and the V segment lost 7 bases, leaving 10 bases of the junction unmatched. Here the CDR3 DNA reads TGTGCCAGCACCTTGCAGGGGGGTAGAACTGAAGCTTTCTTT. Residues: CASTLQGGRTEAFF.

This clonotype has at least ten counts. J is TRBJ2-7 and V is TRBV20-1; 7 bases are a match to TRBD1. Per the germline V gene, CDR1 is DFQATT and CDR2 is SNEGSKA (reference sequence). V was pared by 1 base and J by 5 bases, with 2 bases of the junction left unmatched. The CDR3 has 12 amino acids. The CDR3 DNA reads as TGCAGTGCTAGAGTCAGGGGGAACGAGCAGTACTTC. It is translated as CSARVRGNEQYF.

Concerning this clonotype itself: The junction shows a germline mismatch at one end, possibly a read error. The rearrangement uses TRBV19 and TRBJ1-5; 8 bases are a match to TRBD1. Germline CDR1 is LNHDA and CDR2 is SQIVND (reference sequence). The CDR3 extends over 15 amino acids. This CDR3 reads CASSIQGAGNHPQHF. CDR3 in DNA: TGTGCCAGTAGTATACAGGGGGCTGGAAATCATCCCCAGCATTTT.

As to this clonotype: The junction does not match germline at one end; this may be a read error. V and J are TRBV7-2 and TRBJ1-1; D is ambiguous. CDR3 length equals 15 residues. Looked up from germline, CDR1 is SGHTA and CDR2 is FQGNSA. DNA of the CDR3: TGTGCCAGCAGCTTAGCAGGGTCGCTGAACACTGAAGCTTCCTTT. It codes for CASSLAGSLNTEASF.

This rearrangement joins TRBV18 to TRBJ1-5; the match to TRBD1 covers 8 bases. The CDR3 contains 17 residues. V was clipped by 0 bases and J by 2 bases; unmatched bases: 6. Per germline, CDR1 KGHSH and CDR2 LQKENI. The CDR3 DNA reads TGTGCCAGCTCACCACCGAACAGGGGGGTAGGCAATCAGCCCCAGCATTTT. Protein product: CASSPPNRGVGNQPQHF. The full variable domain, completed using reference TRBV18 and TRBJ1-5, is NAGVMQNPRHLVRRRGQEARLRCSPMKGHSHVYWYRQLPEEGLKFMVYLQKENIIDESGMPKERFSAEFPKEGPSILRIQQVVRGDSAAYFCASSPPNRGVGNQPQHFGDGTRLSIL.

This chain uses TRBV28 with TRBJ2-7, with D possibly TRBD2 on 5 matching bases. This CDR3 region has 15 residues. Germline CDR1 and CDR2: MDHEN and SYDVKM. V lost 6 bases to trimming and J lost 2 bases, with 17 bases between them. The CDR3 loop is CASSSGERLTYEQYF. DNA of the CDR3: TGTGCCAGCAGCTCCGGCGAGCGGCTAACCTACGAGCAGTACTTC.

This clonotype was counted at least ten times. V usage is TRBV20-1 and J usage is TRBJ1-5; D is undetermined. Germline values: CDR1 DFQATT, CDR2 SNEGSKA (reference sequence). V was pared by 0 bases and J by 2 bases, with 14 bases between. This CDR3 is 16 amino acids long. The CDR3 DNA reads as TGCAGTGCTAGAGACCTAACAGTGATCGGCAATCAGCCCCAGCATTTT. This gives the protein CSARDLTVIGNQPQHF.

This clonotype has a count of ten or more. The chain has TRBV29-1 and TRBJ1-1; perhaps TRBD1 as D (5 bases). V was cut by 5 bases and J by 5 bases, with 12 bases left in between. Germline loops: CDR1 SQVTM, CDR2 ANQGSEA. This CDR3 contains 12 residues. The CDR3 nucleotides read TGCAGCGTTAACAGGTTCCCGACTGAAGCTTTCTTT. Protein sequence: CSVNRFPTEAFF.

At least ten counts were recorded for this clonotype. This chain uses TRBV6-2 or TRBV6-3 with TRBJ2-5; D unclear. V shed 0 bases and J shed 0 bases, with 14 bases lying between them. CDR3 length: 17 residues. CDR1 MNHEY and CDR2 SVGEGT come from the germline V gene. Written as DNA, the CDR3 is TGTGCCAGCAGTTACTCGGGCAGTATAATGTACCAAGAGACCCAGTACTTC. This encodes CASSYSGSIMYQETQYF.

Many counts were recorded for this clonotype. The chain is built from TRBV6-2 or TRBV6-3 and TRBJ1-1; D is possibly TRBD1 (5 bases). V lost 6 bases and J lost 6, with 20 bases in between. This CDR3 has 15 residues. Germline values: CDR1 MNHEY, CDR2 SVGEGT. The CDR3 DNA reads TGTGCCAGCAGCCCCGGCGTCAGACAGTTCCCTGAAGCTTTCTTT. Translation: CASSPGVRQFPEAFF.

Ten or more counts support this clonotype. The chain is built from TRBV30 and TRBJ1-5; D unclear. This CDR3 is 14 amino acids long. Per the germline V gene, CDR1 is GTSNPN and CDR2 is SVGIG (reference sequence). V was clipped by 1 base and J by 7 bases, with 14 bases between them. The CDR3 loop reads CAWSESAVGQPQHF. In DNA, the CDR3 is TGTGCCTGGAGTGAGTCTGCGGTCGGGCAGCCCCAGCATTTT.

This clonotype was counted many times. The rearrangement uses TRBV6-1 and TRBJ2-2; no firm D call. The germline CDR1 and CDR2 sequences are MNHNS and SASEGT. CDR3 size: 15 residues. V dropped 3 bases and J dropped 1 base, with 9 bases sitting between them. This CDR3 reads CASSEPGMNTGELFF. CDR3 nucleotides: TGTGCCAGCAGTGAGCCGGGTATGAACACCGGGGAGCTGTTTTTT.

CDR3 in amino acids: CSAGHQLANYGYTF. Written as DNA, the CDR3 is TGCAGTGCAGGACATCAGCTCGCTAACTATGGCTACACCTTC. This sequence joins TRBV20-1 and TRBJ1-2, with D possibly TRBD1 on 5 matching bases. With 6 bases removed from V and 0 bases from J, the gap between germline ends came to 14 bases. This CDR3 is 14 amino acids long. Germline V gene data show CDR1 as DFQATT and CDR2 as SNEGSKA (reference sequence).

The chain links TRBV28 to TRBJ1-6, with D hard to call. This CDR3 has 17 amino acids. The V and J ends lost 6 bases and 6 bases respectively, with 21 bases between them. The V gene's germline CDR1 is MDHEN and CDR2 SYDVKM. In DNA, the CDR3 is TGTGCCAGCAGGAAGTTCAACCAACTACGTGGTAATTCACCCCTCCACTTT. This codes for CASRKFNQLRGNSPLHF. Complete variable domain (other parts from reference TRBV28 and TRBJ1-6): DVKVTQSSRYLVKRTGEKVFLECVQDMDHENMFWYRQDPGLGLRLIYFSYDVKMKEKGDIPEGYSVSREKKERFSLILESASTNQTSMYLCASRKFNQLRGNSPLHFGNGTRLTVT.

At least ten counts were recorded for this clonotype. As DNA, the CDR3 is TGCGCCAGCAGCCTGCGCGACGTGGGCACCGGGGAGCTGTTTTTT. It is translated as CASSLRDVGTGELFF. The chain is built from TRBV4-1 and TRBJ2-2; D uncertain. Per germline, CDR1 MGHRA and CDR2 YSYEKL. The V end was cut by 4 bases, the J end by 4 bases, with 13 bases between. This CDR3 spans 15 amino acids.